Listed below are T cell receptor beta chains from one sample, sequenced in a study of T cells in Graves' hyperthyroidism and ophthalmopathy. A single record per CDR3 protein comes from TCRdb applying MiXCR to the multiplex PCR reads. Seen here are a few hundred thousand distinct CDR3 sequences, around 20% observed once, and the top ten hold approximately 25%. Sequenced sample: blood. These receptors were collected from a man younger than 30 with Graves' hyperthyroidism. Each CDR3 is given with its conserved first and last residue. D genes are given only for firm matches. The size of a clone is reported for some rows only, either as once, few or many, or as a class for expanded clones.

CDR3nt: TGTGCCAGCAGCCCTGGGGGGAGTCACACCGGGGAGCTGTTTTTT; CDR3aa: CASSPGGSHTGELFF; abundance: .; d_gene: .; v_gene: TRBV28; j_gene: TRBJ2-2; len: 15
CDR3nt: TGCGCCAGCAGCACTGGGACAGGGGATGAAGCTTTCTTT; CDR3aa: CASSTGTGDEAFF; abundance: .; d_gene: TRBD1; v_gene: TRBV5-1; j_gene: TRBJ1-1; len: 13
CDR3nt: TGTGCCAGCCGGCCGAGACTAGCGGGCAGGACCGGGGAGCTGTTTTTT; CDR3aa: CASRPRLAGRTGELFF; abundance: .; d_gene: TRBD2; v_gene: TRBV12-3/TRBV12-4; j_gene: TRBJ2-2; len: 16
CDR3nt: TGTGCCAGCAAAGGGTTACTCGAGAACACTGAAGCTTTCTTT; CDR3aa: CASKGLLENTEAFF; abundance: .; d_gene: .; v_gene: TRBV28; j_gene: TRBJ1-1; len: 14
CDR3nt: TGTGCCAGTATTACAGAGACTGAAGCTTTCTTT; CDR3aa: CASITETEAFF; abundance: .; d_gene: .; v_gene: TRBV28; j_gene: TRBJ1-1; len: 11
CDR3nt: TGTGCCAGCTTGGACATCTCGAACACTGAAGCTTTCTTT; CDR3aa: CASLDISNTEAFF; abundance: .; d_gene: .; v_gene: TRBV6-1; j_gene: TRBJ1-1; len: 13
CDR3nt: TGTGCCAGCAGCCTTCCAGGGAATCGGGAGACCCAGTACTTC; CDR3aa: CASSLPGNRETQYF; abundance: many; d_gene: .; v_gene: TRBV12-3/TRBV12-4; j_gene: TRBJ2-5; len: 14
CDR3nt: TGTGCCATCAAGGCTGGAACCGCTGGCGTTCTGAACACTGAAGCTTTCTTT; CDR3aa: CAIKAGTAGVLNTEAFF; abundance: many; d_gene: .; v_gene: TRBV10-3; j_gene: TRBJ1-1; len: 17
CDR3nt: TGTGCCACCAGTGAAGGAGGGGGGCCCTATGGCTACACCTTC; CDR3aa: CATSEGGGPYGYTF; abundance: many; d_gene: .; v_gene: TRBV24-1; j_gene: TRBJ1-2; len: 14
CDR3nt: TGTGCCAGCAGTAAGGGAAGCGGAAGCAATCAGCCCCAGCATTTT; CDR3aa: CASSKGSGSNQPQHF; abundance: few; d_gene: .; v_gene: TRBV27; j_gene: TRBJ1-5; len: 15
CDR3nt: TGTGCCTCGGGGCTTGGCTACACCTTC; CDR3aa: CASGLGYTF; abundance: many; d_gene: .; v_gene: TRBV28; j_gene: TRBJ1-2; len: 9
CDR3nt: TGCGCCAGCAGCACCTCAGGGGGCGAGCAGTACTTC; CDR3aa: CASSTSGGEQYF; abundance: .; d_gene: TRBD1; v_gene: TRBV5-1; j_gene: TRBJ2-7; len: 12
CDR3nt: TGTGCCAGCAGCCCCGGGACGCGTGCGGTCCTGAACACTGAAGCTTTCTTT; CDR3aa: CASSPGTRAVLNTEAFF; abundance: many; d_gene: .; v_gene: TRBV7-6; j_gene: TRBJ1-1; len: 17
CDR3nt: TGTGCCAGCAGTCTACAGGGGTCTATTGGAAACACCATATATTTT; CDR3aa: CASSLQGSIGNTIYF; abundance: many; d_gene: TRBD1; v_gene: TRBV27; j_gene: TRBJ1-3; len: 15
CDR3nt: TGTGCCAGTAGTTCAGGTAGCGCCAGGGGCTCGCAAGAGACCCAGTACTTC; CDR3aa: CASSSGSARGSQETQYF; abundance: many; d_gene: .; v_gene: TRBV19; j_gene: TRBJ2-5; len: 17
CDR3nt: TGCAGTGCTAGAAGGGGACACACGAACACTGAAGCTTTCTTT; CDR3aa: CSARRGHTNTEAFF; abundance: few; d_gene: .; v_gene: TRBV20-1; j_gene: TRBJ1-1; len: 14
CDR3nt: .; CDR3aa: CSAFGTGSHGAYF; abundance: .; d_gene: .; v_gene: TRBV20-1; j_gene: TRBJ2-7; len: 13
CDR3nt: TGTGCCAGCAGTCCCGGGACAGGGGATTACTTC; CDR3aa: CASSPGTGDYF; abundance: many; d_gene: TRBD1; v_gene: TRBV28; j_gene: TRBJ2-7; len: 11
CDR3nt: TGTGCCAGCAGCATCTCGACAGCGAACACTGAAGCTTTCTTT; CDR3aa: CASSISTANTEAFF; abundance: many; d_gene: .; v_gene: TRBV6-5; j_gene: TRBJ1-1; len: 14
CDR3nt: TGTGCCAGCAGCTCTACGGGGATTAGACAGCCCCAGCATTTT; CDR3aa: CASSSTGIRQPQHF; abundance: many; d_gene: .; v_gene: TRBV12-3/TRBV12-4; j_gene: TRBJ1-5; len: 14
CDR3nt: TGTGCCAGCTCCCTGAGAAGAGAGGGTCCCCAGCATTTT; CDR3aa: CASSLRREGPQHF; abundance: .; d_gene: .; v_gene: TRBV12-3/TRBV12-4; j_gene: TRBJ1-5; len: 13
CDR3nt: TGCAGTGCTAGAGATCCGGTCACTCCGAAAGCCCGCACTGAAGCTTTCTTT; CDR3aa: CSARDPVTPKARTEAFF; abundance: many; d_gene: .; v_gene: TRBV20-1; j_gene: TRBJ1-1; len: 17
CDR3nt: TGCGCCAGCAGCTTGGTATCATCCTCCTGGAGCTATGGCTACACCTTC; CDR3aa: CASSLVSSSWSYGYTF; abundance: many; d_gene: .; v_gene: TRBV5-1; j_gene: TRBJ1-2; len: 16
CDR3nt: TGCAGTGCCCACAGGGGGCCGAACACTGAAGCTTTCTTT; CDR3aa: CSAHRGPNTEAFF; abundance: .; d_gene: TRBD1; v_gene: TRBV20-1; j_gene: TRBJ1-1; len: 13
CDR3nt: TGTGCCAGCAGTTTAATAACAGGGGGTCGGTACGAGCAGTACTTC; CDR3aa: CASSLITGGRYEQYF; abundance: many; d_gene: TRBD1; v_gene: TRBV28; j_gene: TRBJ2-7; len: 15
CDR3nt: TGTGCCAGCAGTCGACAGGCCACTGAAGCTTTCTTT; CDR3aa: CASSRQATEAFF; abundance: many; d_gene: .; v_gene: TRBV28; j_gene: TRBJ1-1; len: 12
CDR3nt: TGTGCCAGCAGTTACGGTGGGGTCCAGGGACATACCGGGGAGCTGTTTTTT; CDR3aa: CASSYGGVQGHTGELFF; abundance: many; d_gene: .; v_gene: TRBV6-7; j_gene: TRBJ2-2; len: 17
CDR3nt: TGTGCCAGCAGGAATACAGGGGGCAAGGACGAGCAGTACTTC; CDR3aa: CASRNTGGKDEQYF; abundance: many; d_gene: TRBD1; v_gene: TRBV12-3/TRBV12-4; j_gene: TRBJ2-7; len: 14
CDR3nt: TGTGCCAGCAGGCCGAGTGAAGAGACCCAGTACTTC; CDR3aa: CASRPSEETQYF; abundance: .; d_gene: .; v_gene: TRBV6-2/TRBV6-3; j_gene: TRBJ2-5; len: 12